A selection of T cell receptor beta chains follows, all from one sample in a study of T cells in Graves' hyperthyroidism and ophthalmopathy. A single record per CDR3 protein comes from TCRdb applying MiXCR to the multiplex PCR reads. The sample carries 95,000 to 110,000 distinct CDR3 sequences, approximately 50% recorded once. Material for sequencing was blood. All receptors derive from a man aged 40-50 years with Graves' hyperthyroidism. The CDR3 runs from the conserved cysteine through the conserved F or W. The order of the fields is CDR3 protein, CDR3 DNA, CDR3 length, clone size, V gene, D gene, J gene. A D gene is named only where the DNA matches it firmly. Clone size is not always given. Where it is, it says once, few, many or a class for expanded clones.

CASSEVGAESEACF	TGCGCCAGCAGTGAGGTGGGGGCTGAGTCGGAAGCTTGCTTT	14	-	TRBV10-1	-	TRBJ1-1
CASSRDRGGYTF	TGTGCCAGCAGCCGGGACAGGGGCGGCTACACCTTC	12	-	TRBV6-5	TRBD1	TRBJ1-2
CASGQDNNEQFF	TGTGCCAGCGGACAGGATAATAATGAGCAGTTCTTC	12	-	TRBV2	TRBD1	TRBJ2-1
CASSRGGGAGELVF	TGTGCCAGCAGCCGGGGCGGGGGCGCCGGGGAGCTGGTTTTT	14	-	TRBV7-2	-	TRBJ2-2
CASSLVGTGGSPLHF	TGTGCCAGCAGCTTAGTGGGGACAGGTGGTTCACCCCTCCACTTT	15	-	TRBV7-2	TRBD1	TRBJ1-6
CSASQKRGGLNEQFF	TGCAGTGCTAGTCAAAAGCGGGGGGGTTTGAATGAGCAGTTCTTC	15	many	TRBV20-1	TRBD2	TRBJ2-1
CASSHPGASDLYGTQYF	TGTGCCAGCAGCCACCCTGGGGCTAGCGATCTGTACGGTACGCAGTATTTT	17	many	TRBV7-2	-	TRBJ2-3
CSASRGGQYEQYF	TGCAGTGCTAGCCGAGGGGGGCAGTACGAGCAGTACTTC	13	many	TRBV20-1	-	TRBJ2-7
CASSLVQSNYEQYF	TGTGCCAGCAGCTTGGTGCAGTCGAACTACGAGCAGTACTTC	14	-	TRBV5-6	-	TRBJ2-7
CASSWGPEPYNEQFF	TGTGCCAGCAGCTGGGGACCCGAACCCTACAATGAGCAGTTCTTC	15	-	TRBV6-5	-	TRBJ2-1
CRKGQGTYNEQFF	TGCAGGAAGGGGCAGGGAACCTACAATGAGCAGTTCTTC	13	-	TRBV29-1	-	TRBJ2-1
CAPSRNEQFF	TGTGCCCCTAGCAGGAATGAGCAGTTCTTC	10	once	TRBV19	-	TRBJ2-1
CATSRGGAGEELFF	TGTGCCACCAGCAGAGGGGGTGCCGGAGAAGAACTGTTTTTT	14	-	TRBV15	-	TRBJ1-4
CASSQGDLVANTGELFF	TGTGCCAGCAGCCAAGGGGATTTAGTTGCGAACACCGGGGAGCTGTTTTTT	17	-	TRBV19	-	TRBJ2-2
CASRQGWGEQYF	TGTGCCAGCCGGCAGGGATGGGGCGAGCAGTACTTC	12	many	TRBV2	-	TRBJ2-7
CASSLGPLAGGRAEAFF	TGTGCCAGCAGCTTAGGCCCACTAGCGGGGGGAAGGGCTGAAGCTTTCTTT	17	once	TRBV7-6	-	TRBJ1-1
CASSVGPGRDEQFF	TGTGCCAGCAGCGTAGGTCCAGGGCGCGATGAGCAGTTCTTC	14	many	TRBV9	-	TRBJ2-1
CAWSTRGEQYF	TGTGCCTGGAGTACGAGGGGTGAGCAGTACTTC	11	many	TRBV30	-	TRBJ2-7
CASIRDIQETQYF	TGTGCCAGCATCCGGGATATTCAAGAGACCCAGTACTTC	13	-	TRBV2	-	TRBJ2-5
CASSQTGGYEQYF	TGTGCCAGCAGCCAGACAGGGGGCTACGAGCAGTACTTC	13	once	TRBV5-1	TRBD1	TRBJ2-7
CASNGEGTNEQFF	TGTGCCAGCAACGGCGAGGGAACTAATGAGCAGTTCTTC	13	-	TRBV6-4	-	TRBJ2-1
CASSLEGGQGWYTEAFF	TGTGCCAGCAGCTTAGAGGGGGGGCAGGGGTGGTACACTGAAGCTTTCTTT	17	many	TRBV7-6	-	TRBJ1-1
CASSARTGSNTEAFF	TGCGCCAGCAGCGCCCGGACAGGTTCGAACACTGAAGCTTTCTTT	15	many	TRBV10-1	TRBD1	TRBJ1-1
CSARNPPGQGRGGHIKEQYF	TGCAGTGCTAGAAATCCTCCGGGACAAGGGCGAGGGGGGCATATCAAGGAGCAGTACTTC	20	-	TRBV20-1	-	TRBJ2-7
CSGREDTGELFF	TGCAGCGGTAGGGAGGACACCGGGGAGCTGTTTTTT	12	many	TRBV29-1	-	TRBJ2-2
CASSPRDSGSEAFF	TGTGCCAGCAGCCCCCGGGACAGTGGGTCTGAAGCTTTCTTT	14	-	TRBV7-6	TRBD1	TRBJ1-1
CASRQEILEAFF	TGTGCTAGCAGACAGGAGATTCTTGAAGCTTTCTTT	12	-	TRBV9	-	TRBJ1-1
CASSPLTPGTSYEQYF	TGTGCCAGCAGTCCCCTTACTCCAGGGACGTCCTACGAGCAGTACTTC	16	many	TRBV12-3/TRBV12-4	-	TRBJ2-7
CSARDFMDPHLIYNSPLHF	TGCAGTGCTAGAGACTTTATGGACCCCCATCTCATCTATAATTCACCCCTCCACTTT	19	many	TRBV20-1	-	TRBJ1-6
CASSVRFGQGEQFF	TGTGCCAGCAGCGTTCGTTTCGGACAGGGGGAGCAGTTCTTC	14	-	TRBV7-8	TRBD1	TRBJ2-1
CAWSVSARLFF	TGTGCCTGGAGTGTCTCGGCACGGCTGTTTTTT	11	few	TRBV30	-	TRBJ2-2
CASSWRGAGDPYNEKLFF	TGTGCTAGCAGCTGGCGGGGAGCGGGAGACCCCTACAATGAAAAACTGTTTTTT	18	-	TRBV11-2	-	TRBJ1-4
CASSPTGQGTGYTF	TGTGCCAGCAGCCCCACGGGACAGGGAACTGGCTACACCTTC	14	-	TRBV3-1	TRBD1	TRBJ1-2
CARSYGQIPYNEQFF	TGTGCCCGCAGTTATGGGCAGATTCCCTACAATGAGCAGTTCTTC	15	-	TRBV11-1	-	TRBJ2-1
CASSLGPNTEAFF	TGTGCCAGCAGCTTAGGTCCGAACACTGAAGCTTTCTTT	13	many	TRBV13	-	TRBJ1-1
CSARRTGNEKLFF	TGCAGTGCTAGACGGACAGGGAACGAAAAACTGTTTTTT	13	-	TRBV20-1	TRBD1	TRBJ1-4
CASSEVAGSYNEQFF	TGTGCCAGCAGTGAAGTGGCGGGTTCCTACAATGAGCAGTTCTTC	15	many	TRBV6-1	-	TRBJ2-1
CASRGTADTEAFF	TGTGCCAGCAGGGGGACAGCAGACACTGAAGCTTTCTTT	13	-	TRBV2	TRBD1	TRBJ1-1
CASSFPPGEETQYF	TGTGCCAGCAGTTTCCCTCCGGGTGAAGAGACCCAGTACTTC	14	-	TRBV28	-	TRBJ2-5
CASSYQGGQETQYF	TGCGCCAGCAGCTACCAGGGGGGCCAAGAGACCCAGTACTTC	14	many	TRBV5-1	-	TRBJ2-5
CASSHAANYGYTF	TGTGCCAGCAGCCACGCAGCAAACTATGGCTACACCTTC	13	many	TRBV3-1	-	TRBJ1-2
CASSPGITDTQYF	TGTGCCAGCAGCCCAGGAATCACAGATACGCAGTATTTT	13	once	TRBV11-3	-	TRBJ2-3
CASSLTDDEKLFF	TGTGCCAGCAGTTTAACAGACGATGAAAAACTGTTTTTT	13	few	TRBV28	-	TRBJ1-4
CSASSGPDYYEQYF	TGCAGTGCGAGTAGCGGGCCCGATTACTACGAGCAGTACTTC	14	many	TRBV20-1	TRBD2	TRBJ2-7
CASSEVAGAGNNEQFF	TGTGCCAGCAGTGAAGTAGCGGGAGCGGGGAACAATGAGCAGTTCTTC	16	many	TRBV6-4	TRBD2	TRBJ2-1
CAGRGGLEQYF	TGTGCCGGGAGGGGGGGTCTCGAGCAGTACTTC	11	many	TRBV2	-	TRBJ2-7
CASSEALGQNEKLFF	TGTGCCAGCAGTGAAGCACTAGGACAGAATGAAAAACTGTTTTTT	15	-	TRBV6-1	-	TRBJ1-4
CSARDRGTGTGELFF	TGCAGTGCTAGAGATCGTGGGACAGGGACCGGGGAGCTGTTTTTT	15	-	TRBV20-1	TRBD1	TRBJ2-2
CSAPRQGNTGELFF	TGCAGTGCTCCCCGACAGGGAAACACCGGGGAGCTGTTTTTT	14	many	TRBV20-1	TRBD1	TRBJ2-2
CASSLRLAGPYEQYF	TGTGCCAGCAGCTTACGGCTAGCGGGACCCTACGAGCAGTACTTC	15	once	TRBV7-6	TRBD2	TRBJ2-7
CSATQGTGANVLTF	TGCAGTGCTACTCAGGGGACCGGGGCCAACGTCCTGACTTTC	14	many	TRBV20-1	-	TRBJ2-6
CASSAAVGPNEKLFF	TGTGCCAGCAGCGCAGCCGTAGGGCCAAATGAAAAACTGTTTTTT	15	many	TRBV9	-	TRBJ1-4
CASGSGQRTDTQYF	TGTGCTAGTGGTTCGGGACAGCGCACAGATACGCAGTATTTT	14	many	TRBV12-5	TRBD1	TRBJ2-3